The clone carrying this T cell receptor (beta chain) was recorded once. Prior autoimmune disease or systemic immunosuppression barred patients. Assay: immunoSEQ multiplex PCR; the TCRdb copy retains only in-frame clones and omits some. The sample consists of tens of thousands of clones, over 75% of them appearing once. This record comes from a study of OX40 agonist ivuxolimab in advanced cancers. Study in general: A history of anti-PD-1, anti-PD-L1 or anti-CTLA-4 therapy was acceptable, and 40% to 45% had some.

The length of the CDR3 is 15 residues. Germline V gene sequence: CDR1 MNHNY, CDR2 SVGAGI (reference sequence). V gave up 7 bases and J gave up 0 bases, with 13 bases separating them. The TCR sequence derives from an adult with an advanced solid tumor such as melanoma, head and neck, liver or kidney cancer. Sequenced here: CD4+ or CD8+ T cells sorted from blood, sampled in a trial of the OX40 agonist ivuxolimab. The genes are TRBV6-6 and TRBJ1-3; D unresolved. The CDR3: CASTPWKDSGNTIYF. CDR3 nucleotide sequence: TGTGCCAGCACTCCCTGGAAAGACTCTGGAAACACCATATATTTT.